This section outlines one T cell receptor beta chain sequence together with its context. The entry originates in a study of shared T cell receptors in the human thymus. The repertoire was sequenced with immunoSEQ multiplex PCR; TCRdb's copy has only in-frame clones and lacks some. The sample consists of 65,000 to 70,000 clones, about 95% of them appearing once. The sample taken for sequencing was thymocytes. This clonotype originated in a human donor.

CDR3 sequence (DNA): TGTGCCAGCAGCTTCCCGGGAGCCTACACCGGGTCGCCCGACGAGCAGTACTTC. Protein product: CASSFPGAYTGSPDEQYF. The V gene is TRBV7-9, the J gene TRBJ2-7, with a possible D match to TRBD2 (6 bases). Per germline, CDR1 SEHNR and CDR2 FQNEAQ (reference sequence). The CDR3 runs 18 residues. V dropped 3 bases and J dropped 5 bases, with 26 bases sitting between them. Variable domain in full (rest from reference TRBV7-9 and TRBJ2-7): DTGVSQNPRHKITKRGQNVTFRCDPISEHNRLYWYRQTLGQGPEFLTYFQNEAQLEKSRLLSDRFSAERPKGSFSTLEIQRTEQGDSAMYLCASSFPGAYTGSPDEQYFGPGTRLTVT.